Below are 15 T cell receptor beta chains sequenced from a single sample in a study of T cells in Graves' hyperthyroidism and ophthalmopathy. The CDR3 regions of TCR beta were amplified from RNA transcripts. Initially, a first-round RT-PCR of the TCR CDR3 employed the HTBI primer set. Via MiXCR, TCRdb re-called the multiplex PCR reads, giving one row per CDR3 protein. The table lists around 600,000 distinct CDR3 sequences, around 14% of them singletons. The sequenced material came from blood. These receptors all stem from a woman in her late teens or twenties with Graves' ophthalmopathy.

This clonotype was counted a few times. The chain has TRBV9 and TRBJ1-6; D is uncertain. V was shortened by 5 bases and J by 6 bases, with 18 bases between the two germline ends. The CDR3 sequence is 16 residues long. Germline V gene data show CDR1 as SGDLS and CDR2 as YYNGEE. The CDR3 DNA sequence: TGTGCCAGCAGGGCATCCGGACTCGCCCGTAATTCACCCCTCCACTTT. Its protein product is CASRASGLARNSPLHF.

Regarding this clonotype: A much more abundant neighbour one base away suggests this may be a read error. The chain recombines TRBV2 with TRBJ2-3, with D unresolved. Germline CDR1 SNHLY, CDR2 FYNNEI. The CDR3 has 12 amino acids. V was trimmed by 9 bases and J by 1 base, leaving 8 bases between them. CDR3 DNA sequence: TGTGCCAGTTCTAAGGGCACAGATACGCAGTATTTT. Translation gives CASSKGTDTQYF.

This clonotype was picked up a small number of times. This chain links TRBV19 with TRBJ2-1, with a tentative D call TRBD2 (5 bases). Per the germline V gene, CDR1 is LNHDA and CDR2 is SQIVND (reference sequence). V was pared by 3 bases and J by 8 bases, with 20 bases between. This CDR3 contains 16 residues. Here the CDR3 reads CASSMIVTTGGHEQFF. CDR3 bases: TGTGCCAGTAGTATGATAGTTACTACCGGAGGCCATGAGCAGTTCTTC.

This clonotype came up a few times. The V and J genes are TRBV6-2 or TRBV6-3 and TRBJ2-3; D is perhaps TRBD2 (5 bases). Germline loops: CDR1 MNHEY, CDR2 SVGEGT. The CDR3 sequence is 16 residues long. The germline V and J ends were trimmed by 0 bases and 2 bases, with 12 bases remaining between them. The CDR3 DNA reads TGTGCCAGCAGTTACTCGAGAGACTATACCACAGATACGCAGTATTTT. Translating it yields CASSYSRDYTTDTQYF.

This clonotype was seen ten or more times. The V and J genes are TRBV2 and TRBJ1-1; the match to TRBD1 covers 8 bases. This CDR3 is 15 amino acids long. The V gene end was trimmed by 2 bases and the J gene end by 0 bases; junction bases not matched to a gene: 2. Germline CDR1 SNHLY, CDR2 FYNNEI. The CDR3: CASSEQGAMNTEAFF. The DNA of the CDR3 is TGTGCCAGCAGTGAACAGGGGGCCATGAACACTGAAGCTTTCTTT.

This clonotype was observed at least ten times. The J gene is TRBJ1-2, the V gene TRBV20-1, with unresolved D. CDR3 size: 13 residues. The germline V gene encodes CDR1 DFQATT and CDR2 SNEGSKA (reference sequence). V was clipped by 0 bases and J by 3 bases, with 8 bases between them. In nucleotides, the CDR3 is TGCAGTGCTAGAGATGAGGCAGACTATGGCTACACCTTC. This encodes CSARDEADYGYTF.

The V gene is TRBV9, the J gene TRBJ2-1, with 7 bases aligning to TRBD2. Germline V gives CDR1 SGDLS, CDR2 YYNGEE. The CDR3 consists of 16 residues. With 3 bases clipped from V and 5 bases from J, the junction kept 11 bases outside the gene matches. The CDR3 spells CASSAPEASGNNEQFF. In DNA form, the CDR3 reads TGTGCCAGCAGCGCCCCCGAGGCTAGCGGTAACAATGAGCAGTTCTTC.

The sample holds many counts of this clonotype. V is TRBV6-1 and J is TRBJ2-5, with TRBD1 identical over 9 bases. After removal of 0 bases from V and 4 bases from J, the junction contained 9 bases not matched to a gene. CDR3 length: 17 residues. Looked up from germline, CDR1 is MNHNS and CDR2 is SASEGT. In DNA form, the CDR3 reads TGTGCCAGCAGTGAAGCGACAGGGGGGGGAAGATTAGAGACCCAGTACTTC. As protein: CASSEATGGGRLETQYF.

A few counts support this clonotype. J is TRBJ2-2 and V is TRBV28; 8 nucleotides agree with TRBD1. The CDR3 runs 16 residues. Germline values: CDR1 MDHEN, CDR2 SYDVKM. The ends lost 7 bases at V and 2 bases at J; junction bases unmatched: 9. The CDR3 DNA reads TGTGCCAGCACCGTCCCGGGACAGGCCAACACCGGGGAGCTGTTTTTT. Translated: CASTVPGQANTGELFF.

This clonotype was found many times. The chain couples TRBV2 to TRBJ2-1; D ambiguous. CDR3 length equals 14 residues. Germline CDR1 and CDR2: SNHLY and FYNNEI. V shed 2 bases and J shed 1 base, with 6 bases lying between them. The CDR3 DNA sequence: TGTGCCAGCAGTGAAAGAGCATCCTACAATGAGCAGTTCTTC. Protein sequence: CASSERASYNEQFF. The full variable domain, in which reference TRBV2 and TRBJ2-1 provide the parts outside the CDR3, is EPEVTQTPSHQVTQMGQEVILRCVPISNHLYFYWYRQILGQKVEFLVSFYNNEISEKSEIFDDQFSVERPDGSNFTLKIRSTKLEDSAMYFCASSERASYNEQFFGPGTRLTVL.

The CDR3 nucleotides read TGTGCCAGTACCCACAGGGGGCTCTATCAGCCCCAGCATTTT. It codes for CASTHRGLYQPQHF. The chain uses TRBV28 and TRBJ1-5, with 9 bases aligning to TRBD1. Germline V gives CDR1 MDHEN, CDR2 SYDVKM. There are 14 residues in the CDR3. Unmatched junction bases numbered 8, after V lost 9 bases and J lost 5 bases. The full variable domain, in which reference TRBV28 and TRBJ1-5 provide the parts outside the CDR3, is DVKVTQSSRYLVKRTGEKVFLECVQDMDHENMFWYRQDPGLGLRLIYFSYDVKMKEKGDIPEGYSVSREKKERFSLILESASTNQTSMYLCASTHRGLYQPQHFGDGTRLSIL.

The CDR3 reads CASSQEPVRETQYF. CDR3 nucleotides: TGTGCCAGCAGCCAAGAGCCGGTTAGGGAGACCCAGTACTTC. The chain employs TRBV4-2 and TRBJ2-5; D is unresolved. This CDR3 is 14 amino acids long. Between the trimmed V and J ends, which lost 0 bases and 5 bases, there was a span of 10 bases. CDR1 and CDR2 from the germline V gene are LGHNA and YNFKEQ.

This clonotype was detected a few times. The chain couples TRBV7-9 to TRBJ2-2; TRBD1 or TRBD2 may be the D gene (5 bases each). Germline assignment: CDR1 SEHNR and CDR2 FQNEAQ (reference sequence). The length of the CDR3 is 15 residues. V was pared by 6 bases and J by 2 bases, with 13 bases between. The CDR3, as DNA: TGTGCCAGCAGTCACTCGAGGGGAAACACCGGGGAGCTGTTTTTT. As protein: CASSHSRGNTGELFF.

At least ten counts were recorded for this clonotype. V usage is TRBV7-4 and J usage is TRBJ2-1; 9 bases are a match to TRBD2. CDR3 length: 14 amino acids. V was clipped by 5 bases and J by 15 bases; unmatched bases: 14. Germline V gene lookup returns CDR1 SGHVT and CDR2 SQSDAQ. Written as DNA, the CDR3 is TGTGCCAGCAGCCCACGCTTCCCGGGACTAGCAGGGTTCTTC. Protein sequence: CASSPRFPGLAGFF.

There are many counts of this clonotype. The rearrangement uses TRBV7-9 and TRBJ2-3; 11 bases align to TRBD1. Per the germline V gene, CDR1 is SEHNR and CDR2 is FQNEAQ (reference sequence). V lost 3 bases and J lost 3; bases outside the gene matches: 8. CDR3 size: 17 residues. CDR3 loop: CASSFTFGQGATDTQYF. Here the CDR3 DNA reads TGTGCCAGCAGCTTTACCTTCGGACAGGGGGCAACAGATACGCAGTATTTT.